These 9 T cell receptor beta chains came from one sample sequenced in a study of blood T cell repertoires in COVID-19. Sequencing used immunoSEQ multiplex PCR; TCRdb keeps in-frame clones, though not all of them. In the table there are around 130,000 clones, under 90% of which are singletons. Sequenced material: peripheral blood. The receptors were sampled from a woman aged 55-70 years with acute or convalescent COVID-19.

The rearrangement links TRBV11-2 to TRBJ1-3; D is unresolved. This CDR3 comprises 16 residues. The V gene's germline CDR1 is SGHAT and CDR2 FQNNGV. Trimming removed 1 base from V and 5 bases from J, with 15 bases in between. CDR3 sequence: CASSLVDWVGRNTIYF. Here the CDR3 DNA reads TGTGCCAGCAGCTTAGTTGACTGGGTCGGAAGAAACACCATATATTTT.

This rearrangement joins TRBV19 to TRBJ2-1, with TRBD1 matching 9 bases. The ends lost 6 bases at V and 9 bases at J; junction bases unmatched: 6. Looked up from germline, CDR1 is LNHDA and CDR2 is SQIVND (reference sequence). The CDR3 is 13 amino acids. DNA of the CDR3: TGTGCCAGTAGGGGACAGGGTACGGGTGAGCAGTTCTTC. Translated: CASRGQGTGEQFF.

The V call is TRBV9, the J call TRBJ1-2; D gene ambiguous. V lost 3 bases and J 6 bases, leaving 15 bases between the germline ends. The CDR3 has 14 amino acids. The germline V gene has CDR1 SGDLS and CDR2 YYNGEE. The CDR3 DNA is TGTGCCAGCAGCGGGGCCGATTCACGAGATGGCTACACCTTC. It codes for CASSGADSRDGYTF.

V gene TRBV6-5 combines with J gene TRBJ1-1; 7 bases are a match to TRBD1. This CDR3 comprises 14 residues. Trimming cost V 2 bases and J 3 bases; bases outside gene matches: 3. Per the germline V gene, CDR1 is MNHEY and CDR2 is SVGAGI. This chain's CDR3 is CASSYGQGDTEAFF. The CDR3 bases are TGTGCCAGCAGTTACGGGCAGGGGGACACTGAAGCTTTCTTT.

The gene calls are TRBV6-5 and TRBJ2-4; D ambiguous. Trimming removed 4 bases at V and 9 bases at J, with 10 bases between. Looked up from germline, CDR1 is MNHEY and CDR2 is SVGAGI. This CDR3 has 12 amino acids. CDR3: CASSSVSSIQYF. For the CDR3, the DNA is TGTGCCAGCAGTTCAGTGTCGTCCATTCAGTACTTC.

The CDR3 loop reads CASSHPIPGTIMNTEAFF. CDR3 bases: TGCGCCAGCAGCCACCCAATCCCCGGGACAATCATGAACACTGAAGCTTTCTTT. The J gene is TRBJ1-1, the V gene TRBV4-1; possible D gene TRBD1, 6 bases. Germline V gene data show CDR1 as MGHRA and CDR2 as YSYEKL. CDR3 size: 18 residues. The V and J ends lost 3 bases and 0 bases respectively, with 20 bases between them.

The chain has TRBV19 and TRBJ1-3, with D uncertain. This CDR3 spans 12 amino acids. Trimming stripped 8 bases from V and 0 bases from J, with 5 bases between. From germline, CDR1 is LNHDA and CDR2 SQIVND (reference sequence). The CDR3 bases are TGTGCCAGTCAGTACTCTGGAAACACCATATATTTT. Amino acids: CASQYSGNTIYF.

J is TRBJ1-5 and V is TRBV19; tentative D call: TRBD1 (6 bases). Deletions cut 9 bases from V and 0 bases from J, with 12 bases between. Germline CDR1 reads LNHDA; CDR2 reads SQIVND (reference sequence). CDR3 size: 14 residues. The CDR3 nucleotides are TGTGCCAGCTCTCAGGGGAATAGCAATCAGCCCCAGCATTTT. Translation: CASSQGNSNQPQHF.

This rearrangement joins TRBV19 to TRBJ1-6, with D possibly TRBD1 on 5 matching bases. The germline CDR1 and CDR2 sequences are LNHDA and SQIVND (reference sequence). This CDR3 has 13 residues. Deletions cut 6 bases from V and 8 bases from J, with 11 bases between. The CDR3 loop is CASSRAIHSPLHF. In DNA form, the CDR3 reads TGTGCCAGTAGCAGGGCGATTCATTCACCCCTCCACTTT.